A single sample gave rise to the 2 T cell receptor beta chains below, sequenced in a study of T cells in Graves' hyperthyroidism and ophthalmopathy (dated by TCRdb to about 2019). Receptor amplification or capture employed multiplex PCR. The instrument given in TCRdb is Illumina HiSeq 2000. Amplification of TCR beta CDR3 regions was carried out from RNA transcripts. For the first round of RT-PCR on the TCR CDR3, the HTBI primer set was used together with the Qiagen OneStep RT-PCR kit. TCRdb reworked the public reads: Q25 trimming with fastp, MiXCR clone assembly, productive beta chains retained. For every CDR3 protein sequence, its rows merge into one entry that carries the most common genes and DNA. This sample gives roughly 700,000 distinct CDR3 sequences in total; 13% to 15% of them show up just once. Roughly 10% of the sample is taken by the ten largest. The specimen sequenced was blood. The receptors derive from a woman aged 18-29 years with Graves' hyperthyroidism.

The sample holds many counts of this clonotype. The chain carries TRBV11-3 and TRBJ2-3, with 8 bases fitting TRBD1. Germline CDR1 and CDR2: SGHNT and YENEEA. Losses at the gene ends were 5 bases for V and 4 bases for J; bases not matched to a gene: 5. The length of the CDR3 is 14 residues. The CDR3, as DNA: TGTGCCAGCAGCCCCTGGGACAGGTCAGATACGCAGTATTTT. The encoded protein is CASSPWDRSDTQYF.

This clonotype was counted a few times. This chain joins TRBV27 and TRBJ2-7, with 12 nucleotides matching TRBD2. Looked up from germline, CDR1 is MNHEY and CDR2 is SMNVEV (reference sequence). The CDR3 runs 15 residues. With V trimmed by 6 bases and J by 2 bases, 5 bases remained unmatched. CDR3 nucleotides: TGTGCCAGCAGGGTGACTAGCGGGGGTACCTACGAGCAGTACTTC. This encodes CASRVTSGGTYEQYF.